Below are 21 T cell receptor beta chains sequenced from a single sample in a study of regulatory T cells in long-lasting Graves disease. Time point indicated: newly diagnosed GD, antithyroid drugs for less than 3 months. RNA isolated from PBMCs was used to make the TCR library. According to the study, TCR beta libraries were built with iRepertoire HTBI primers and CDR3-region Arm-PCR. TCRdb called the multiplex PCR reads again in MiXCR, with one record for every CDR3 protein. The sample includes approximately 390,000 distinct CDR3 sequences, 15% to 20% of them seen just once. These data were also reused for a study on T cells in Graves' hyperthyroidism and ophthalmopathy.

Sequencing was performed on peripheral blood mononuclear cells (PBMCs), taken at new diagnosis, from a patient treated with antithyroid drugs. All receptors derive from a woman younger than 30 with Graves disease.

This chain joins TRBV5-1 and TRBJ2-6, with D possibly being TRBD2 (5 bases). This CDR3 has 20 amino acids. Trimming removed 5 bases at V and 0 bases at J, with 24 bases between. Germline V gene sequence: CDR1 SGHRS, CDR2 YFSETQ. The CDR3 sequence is CASSVKSGERGFSGANVLTF. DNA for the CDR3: TGCGCCAGCAGTGTAAAGTCGGGTGAAAGAGGGTTCTCTGGGGCCAACGTCCTGACTTTC.

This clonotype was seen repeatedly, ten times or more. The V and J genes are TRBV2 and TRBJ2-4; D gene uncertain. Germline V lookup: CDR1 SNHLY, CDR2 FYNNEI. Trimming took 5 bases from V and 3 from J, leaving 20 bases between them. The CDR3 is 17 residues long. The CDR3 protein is CASSQYFLGRIKNIQYF. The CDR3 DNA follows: TGTGCCAGCAGTCAGTACTTCCTAGGACGGATCAAAAACATTCAGTACTTC.

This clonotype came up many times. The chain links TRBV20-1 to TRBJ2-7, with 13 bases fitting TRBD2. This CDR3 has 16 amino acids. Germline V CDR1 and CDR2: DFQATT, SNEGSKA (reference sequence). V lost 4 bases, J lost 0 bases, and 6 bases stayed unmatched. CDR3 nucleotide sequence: TGCAGTGCTAACCGACTAGCGGGGGGATACTCCTACGAGCAGTACTTC. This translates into CSANRLAGGYSYEQYF.

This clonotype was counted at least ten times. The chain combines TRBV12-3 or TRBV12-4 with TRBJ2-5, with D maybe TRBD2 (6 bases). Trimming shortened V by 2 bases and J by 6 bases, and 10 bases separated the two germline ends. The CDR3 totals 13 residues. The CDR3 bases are TGTGCCAGCAGTTTATCCGGGGGAAAGACCCAGTACTTC. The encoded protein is CASSLSGGKTQYF.

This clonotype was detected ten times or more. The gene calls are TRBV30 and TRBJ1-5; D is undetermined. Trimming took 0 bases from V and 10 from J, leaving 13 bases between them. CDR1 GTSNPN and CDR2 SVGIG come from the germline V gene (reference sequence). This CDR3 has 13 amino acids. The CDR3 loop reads CAWSVGPLYPQHF. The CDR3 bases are TGTGCCTGGAGTGTAGGACCATTGTACCCCCAGCATTTT.

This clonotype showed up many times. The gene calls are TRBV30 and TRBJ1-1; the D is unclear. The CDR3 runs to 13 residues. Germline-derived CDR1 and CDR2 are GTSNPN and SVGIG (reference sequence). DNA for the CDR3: TGTGCTGGTAAGTCCATAATGGACACTGAAGCTTTCTTT. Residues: CAGKSIMDTEAFF.

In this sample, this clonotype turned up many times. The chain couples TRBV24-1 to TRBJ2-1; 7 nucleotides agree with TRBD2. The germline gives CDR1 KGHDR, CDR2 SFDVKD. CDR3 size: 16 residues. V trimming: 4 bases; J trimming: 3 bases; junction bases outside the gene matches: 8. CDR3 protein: CATSDPRRGNYNEQFF. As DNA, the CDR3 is TGTGCCACCAGTGACCCCCGGCGGGGGAACTACAATGAGCAGTTCTTC.

The CDR3 coding sequence is TGTGCCAGCAGTTTGAAACAGGGTAGGCGCGAGCAGTACTTC. Translating it yields CASSLKQGRREQYF. The chain couples TRBV28 to TRBJ2-7, with D perhaps TRBD1 (6 bases). V lost 3 bases and J 6 bases, leaving 15 bases between the germline ends. This CDR3 is 14 amino acids long. From germline, CDR1 is MDHEN and CDR2 SYDVKM. The whole variable domain, remainder taken from reference TRBV28 and TRBJ2-7, is DVKVTQSSRYLVKRTGEKVFLECVQDMDHENMFWYRQDPGLGLRLIYFSYDVKMKEKGDIPEGYSVSREKKERFSLILESASTNQTSMYLCASSLKQGRREQYFGPGTRLTVT.

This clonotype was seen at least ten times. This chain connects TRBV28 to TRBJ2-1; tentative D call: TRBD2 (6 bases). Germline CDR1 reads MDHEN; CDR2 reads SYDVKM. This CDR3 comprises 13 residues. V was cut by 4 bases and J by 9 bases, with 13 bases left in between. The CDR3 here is CASSWPGTREQFF. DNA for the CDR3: TGTGCCAGCAGTTGGCCCGGGACTCGTGAGCAGTTCTTC. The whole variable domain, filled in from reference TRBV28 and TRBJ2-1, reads DVKVTQSSRYLVKRTGEKVFLECVQDMDHENMFWYRQDPGLGLRLIYFSYDVKMKEKGDIPEGYSVSREKKERFSLILESASTNQTSMYLCASSWPGTREQFFGPGTRLTVL.

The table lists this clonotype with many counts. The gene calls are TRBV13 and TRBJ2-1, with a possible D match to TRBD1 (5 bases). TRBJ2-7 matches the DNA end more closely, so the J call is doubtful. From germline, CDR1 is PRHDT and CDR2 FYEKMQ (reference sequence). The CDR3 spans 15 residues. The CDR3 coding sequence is TGTGCCAGCAGGTCCGACAGTCTTGGGACCTACGAGCAGTACTTC. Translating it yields CASRSDSLGTYEQYF.

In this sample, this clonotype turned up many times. CDR3 sequence (DNA): TGTGCCAACGCACAGAGCAGGAACACTGAAGCTTTCTTT. Protein: CANAQSRNTEAFF. This chain links TRBV2 with TRBJ1-1, with unresolved D. Germline assignment: CDR1 SNHLY and CDR2 FYNNEI. The CDR3 has 13 residues. V was pared by 10 bases and J by 1 base, with 13 bases between.

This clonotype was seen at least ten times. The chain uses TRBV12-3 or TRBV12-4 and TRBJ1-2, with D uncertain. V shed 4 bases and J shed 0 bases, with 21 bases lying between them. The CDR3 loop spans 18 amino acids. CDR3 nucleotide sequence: TGTGCCAGCAGTTCTACCCGAAACACAATAAACACTAACTATGGCTACACCTTC. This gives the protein CASSSTRNTINTNYGYTF.

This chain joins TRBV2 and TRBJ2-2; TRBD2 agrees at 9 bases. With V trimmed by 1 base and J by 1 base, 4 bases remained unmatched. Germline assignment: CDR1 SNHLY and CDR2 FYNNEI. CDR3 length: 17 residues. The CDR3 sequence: CASSEGLAGRNTGELFF. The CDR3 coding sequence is TGTGCCAGCAGTGAAGGGCTAGCGGGAAGGAACACCGGGGAGCTGTTTTTT.

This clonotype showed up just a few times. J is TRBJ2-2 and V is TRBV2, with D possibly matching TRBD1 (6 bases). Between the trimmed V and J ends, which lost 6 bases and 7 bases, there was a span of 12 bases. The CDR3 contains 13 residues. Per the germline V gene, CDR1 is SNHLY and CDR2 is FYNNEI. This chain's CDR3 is CASSATGLGELFF. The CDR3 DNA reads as TGTGCCAGCAGCGCCACAGGGCTCGGGGAGCTGTTTTTT.

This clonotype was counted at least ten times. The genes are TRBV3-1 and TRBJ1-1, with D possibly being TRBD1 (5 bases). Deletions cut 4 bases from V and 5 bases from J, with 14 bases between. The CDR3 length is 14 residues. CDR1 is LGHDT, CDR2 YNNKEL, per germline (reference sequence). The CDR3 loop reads CASSRAGRGTEAFF. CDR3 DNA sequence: TGTGCCAGCAGCCGGGCAGGGCGGGGTACTGAAGCTTTCTTT.

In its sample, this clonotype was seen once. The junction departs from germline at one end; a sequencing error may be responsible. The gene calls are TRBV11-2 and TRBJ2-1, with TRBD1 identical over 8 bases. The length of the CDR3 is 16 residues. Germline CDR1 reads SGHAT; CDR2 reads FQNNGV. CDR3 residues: CASSLAIRGQVQQRIF. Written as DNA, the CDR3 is TGTGCCAGCAGCTTAGCGATCCGGGGACAGGTGCAACAAAGGATCTTC.

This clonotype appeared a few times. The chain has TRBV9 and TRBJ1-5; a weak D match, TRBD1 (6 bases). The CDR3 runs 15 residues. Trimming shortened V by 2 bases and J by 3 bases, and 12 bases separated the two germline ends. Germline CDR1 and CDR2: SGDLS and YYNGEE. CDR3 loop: CASSVSGTLNQPQHF. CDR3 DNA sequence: TGTGCCAGCAGCGTTTCCGGGACACTCAATCAGCCCCAGCATTTT.

CDR3 protein: CASSPSSVGLAKNIQYF. The CDR3 bases are TGTGCCAGCAGTCCAAGCTCGGTAGGATTAGCCAAAAACATTCAGTACTTC. V usage is TRBV6-2 or TRBV6-3 and J usage is TRBJ2-4; D call uncertain. The CDR3 covers 17 residues. Trimming took 5 bases from V and 0 from J, leaving 17 bases between them. Germline assignment: CDR1 MNHEY and CDR2 SVGEGT.

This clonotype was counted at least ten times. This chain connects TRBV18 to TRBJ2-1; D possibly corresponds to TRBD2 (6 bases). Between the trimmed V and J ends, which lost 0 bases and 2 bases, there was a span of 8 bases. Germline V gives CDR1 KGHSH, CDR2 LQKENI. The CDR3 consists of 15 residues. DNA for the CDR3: TGTGCCAGCTCACCACCGAGGACTACCTACAATGAGCAGTTCTTC. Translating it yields CASSPPRTTYNEQFF.

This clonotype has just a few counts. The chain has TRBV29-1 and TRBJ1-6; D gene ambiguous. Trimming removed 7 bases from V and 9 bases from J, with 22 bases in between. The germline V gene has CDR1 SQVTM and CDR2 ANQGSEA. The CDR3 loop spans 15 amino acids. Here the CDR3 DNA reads TGCAGCGCCAGACCGGGCCCCAAATCGAGTTCACCCCTCCACTTT. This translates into CSARPGPKSSSPLHF.

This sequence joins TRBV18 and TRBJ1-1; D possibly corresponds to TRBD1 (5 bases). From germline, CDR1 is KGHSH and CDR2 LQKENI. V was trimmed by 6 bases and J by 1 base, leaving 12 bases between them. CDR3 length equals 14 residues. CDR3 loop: CASSPRDGNTEAFF. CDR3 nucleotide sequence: TGTGCCAGCTCCCCGCGGGACGGGAACACTGAAGCTTTCTTT.